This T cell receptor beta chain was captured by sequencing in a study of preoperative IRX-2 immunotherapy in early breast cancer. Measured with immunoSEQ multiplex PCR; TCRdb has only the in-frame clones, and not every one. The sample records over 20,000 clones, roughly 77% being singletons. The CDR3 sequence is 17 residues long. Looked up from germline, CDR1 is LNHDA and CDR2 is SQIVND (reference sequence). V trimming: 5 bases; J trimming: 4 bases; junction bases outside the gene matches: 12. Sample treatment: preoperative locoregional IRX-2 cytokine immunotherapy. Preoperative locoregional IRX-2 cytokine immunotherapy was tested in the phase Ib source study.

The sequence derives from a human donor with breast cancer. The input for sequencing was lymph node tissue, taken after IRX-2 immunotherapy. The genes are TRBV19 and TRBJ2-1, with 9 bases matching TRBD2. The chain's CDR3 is CASSVGWASGVYNEQFF. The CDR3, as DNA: TGTGCCAGTAGTGTTGGGTGGGCTAGCGGGGTTTACAATGAGCAGTTCTTC.